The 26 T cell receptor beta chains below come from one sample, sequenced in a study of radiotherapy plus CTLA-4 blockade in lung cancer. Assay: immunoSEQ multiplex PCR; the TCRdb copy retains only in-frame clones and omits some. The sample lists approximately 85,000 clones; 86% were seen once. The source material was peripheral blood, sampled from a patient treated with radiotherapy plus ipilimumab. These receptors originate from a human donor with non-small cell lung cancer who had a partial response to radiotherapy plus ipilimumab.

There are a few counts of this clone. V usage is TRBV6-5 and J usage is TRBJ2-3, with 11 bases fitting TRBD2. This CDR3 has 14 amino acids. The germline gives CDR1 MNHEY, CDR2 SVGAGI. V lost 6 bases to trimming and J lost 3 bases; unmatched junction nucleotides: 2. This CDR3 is CASSRTSGTDTQYF. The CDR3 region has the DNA TGTGCCAGCAGCCGGACTAGCGGGACAGATACGCAGTATTTT.

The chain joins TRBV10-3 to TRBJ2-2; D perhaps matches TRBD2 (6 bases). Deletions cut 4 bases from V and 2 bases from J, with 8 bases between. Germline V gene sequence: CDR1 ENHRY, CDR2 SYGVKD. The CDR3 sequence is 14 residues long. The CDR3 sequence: CAISAGTNTGELFF. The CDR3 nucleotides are TGTGCCATCAGTGCCGGGACTAACACCGGGGAGCTGTTTTTT.

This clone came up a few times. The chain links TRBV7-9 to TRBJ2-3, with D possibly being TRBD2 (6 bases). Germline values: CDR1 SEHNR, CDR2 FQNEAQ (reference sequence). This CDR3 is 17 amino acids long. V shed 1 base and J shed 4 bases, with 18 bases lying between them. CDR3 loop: CASSLERVGRKSDTQYF. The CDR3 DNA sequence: TGTGCCAGCAGCTTAGAGCGAGTCGGGAGAAAGTCAGATACGCAGTATTTT. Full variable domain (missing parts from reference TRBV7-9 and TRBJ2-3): DTGVSQNPRHKITKRGQNVTFRCDPISEHNRLYWYRQTLGQGPEFLTYFQNEAQLEKSRLLSDRFSAERPKGSFSTLEIQRTEQGDSAMYLCASSLERVGRKSDTQYFGPGTRLTVL.

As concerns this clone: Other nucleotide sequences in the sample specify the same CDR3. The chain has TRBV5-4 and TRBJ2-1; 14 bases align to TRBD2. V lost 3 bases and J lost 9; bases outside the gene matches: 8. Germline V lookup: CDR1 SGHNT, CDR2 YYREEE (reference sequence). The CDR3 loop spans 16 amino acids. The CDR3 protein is CASSSGLAGELGEQFF. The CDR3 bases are TGTGCCAGCAGCTCGGGACTAGCGGGAGAATTAGGTGAGCAGTTCTTC.

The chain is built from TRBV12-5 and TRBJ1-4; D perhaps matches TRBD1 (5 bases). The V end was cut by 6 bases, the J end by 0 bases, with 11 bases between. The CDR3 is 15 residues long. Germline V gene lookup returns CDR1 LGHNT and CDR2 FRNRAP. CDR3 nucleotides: TGTGCTAGTGGCTCGGGGGATCCAACTAATGAAAAACTGTTTTTT. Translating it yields CASGSGDPTNEKLFF.

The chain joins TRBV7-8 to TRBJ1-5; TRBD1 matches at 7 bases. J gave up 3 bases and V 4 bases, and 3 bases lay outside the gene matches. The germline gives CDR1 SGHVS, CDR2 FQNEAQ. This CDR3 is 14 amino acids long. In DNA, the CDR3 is TGTGCCAGCAGCTGGGACAGACTCAATCAGCCCCAGCATTTT. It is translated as CASSWDRLNQPQHF.

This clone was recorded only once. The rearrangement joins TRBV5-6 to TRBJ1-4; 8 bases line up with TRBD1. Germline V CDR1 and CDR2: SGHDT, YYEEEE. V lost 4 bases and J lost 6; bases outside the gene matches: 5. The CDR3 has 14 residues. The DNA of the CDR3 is TGTGCCAGCAGCGTAGACAGGGGTCATGAAAAACTGTTTTTT. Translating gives CASSVDRGHEKLFF. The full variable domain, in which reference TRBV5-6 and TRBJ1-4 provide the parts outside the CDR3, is DAGVTQSPTHLIKTRGQQVTLRCSPKSGHDTVSWYQQALGQGPQFIFQYYEEEERQRGNFPDRFSGHQFPNYSSELNVNALLLGDSALYLCASSVDRGHEKLFFGSGTQLSVL.

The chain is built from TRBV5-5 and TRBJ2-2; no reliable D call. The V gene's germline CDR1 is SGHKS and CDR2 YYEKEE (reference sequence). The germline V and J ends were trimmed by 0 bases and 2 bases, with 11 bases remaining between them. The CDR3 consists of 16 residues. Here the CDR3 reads CASSLALRRNTGELFF. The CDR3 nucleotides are TGTGCCAGCAGCTTGGCCTTGAGGAGAAACACCGGGGAGCTGTTTTTT.

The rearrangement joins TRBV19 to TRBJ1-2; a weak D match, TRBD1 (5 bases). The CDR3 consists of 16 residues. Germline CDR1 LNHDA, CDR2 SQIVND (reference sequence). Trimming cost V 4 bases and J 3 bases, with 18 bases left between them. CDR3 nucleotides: TGTGCCAGTAGTACCCCGCCGGGGGGTTTTCACTATGGCTACACCTTC. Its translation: CASSTPPGGFHYGYTF.

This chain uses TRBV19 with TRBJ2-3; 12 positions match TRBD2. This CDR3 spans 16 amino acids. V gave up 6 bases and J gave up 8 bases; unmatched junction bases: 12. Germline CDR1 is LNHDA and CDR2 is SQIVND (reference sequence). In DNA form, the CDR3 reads TGTGCCAGTAGCAGGCTAGCGGGAGGGCCCCGGGGTACGCAGTATTTT. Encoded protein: CASSRLAGGPRGTQYF.

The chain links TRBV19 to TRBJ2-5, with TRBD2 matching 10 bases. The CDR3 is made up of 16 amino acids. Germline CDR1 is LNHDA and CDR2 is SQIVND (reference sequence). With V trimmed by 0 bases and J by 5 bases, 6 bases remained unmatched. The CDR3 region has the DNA TGTGCCAGTAGTATAGATTCTAGCGGGAGTCAGGAGACCCAGTACTTC. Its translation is CASSIDSSGSQETQYF.

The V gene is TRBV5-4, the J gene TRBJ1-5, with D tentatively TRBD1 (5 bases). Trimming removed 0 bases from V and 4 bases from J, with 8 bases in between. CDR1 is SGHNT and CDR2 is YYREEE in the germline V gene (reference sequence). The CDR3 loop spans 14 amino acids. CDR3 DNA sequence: TGTGCCAGCAGCTTGGCGGGGGGGAATCAGCCCCAGCATTTT. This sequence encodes CASSLAGGNQPQHF.

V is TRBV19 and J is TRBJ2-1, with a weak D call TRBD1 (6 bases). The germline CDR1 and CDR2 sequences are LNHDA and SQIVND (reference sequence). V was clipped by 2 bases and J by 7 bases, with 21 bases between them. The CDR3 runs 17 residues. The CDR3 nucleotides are TGTGCCAGTAGTATAAGGGCTAGGGGGAGTTCGGAGAATGAGCAGTTCTTC. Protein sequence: CASSIRARGSSENEQFF.

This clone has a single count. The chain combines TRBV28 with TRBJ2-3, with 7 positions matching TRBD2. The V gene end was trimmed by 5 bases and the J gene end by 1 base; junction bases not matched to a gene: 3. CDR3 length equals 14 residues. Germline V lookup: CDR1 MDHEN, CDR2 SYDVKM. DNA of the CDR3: TGTGCCAGCAGTCCTAGCGGACGCACAGATACGCAGTATTTT. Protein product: CASSPSGRTDTQYF.

The CDR3 bases are TGTGCCAGCACCGACAGCGGGTCTATCCTGCAGTACTTC. Its protein product is CASTDSGSILQYF. This sequence joins TRBV6-6 and TRBJ2-7; tentative D call: TRBD2 (6 bases). The CDR3 has 13 amino acids. The germline gives CDR1 MNHNY, CDR2 SVGAGI (reference sequence). With 7 bases removed from V and 9 bases from J, the gap between germline ends came to 19 bases.

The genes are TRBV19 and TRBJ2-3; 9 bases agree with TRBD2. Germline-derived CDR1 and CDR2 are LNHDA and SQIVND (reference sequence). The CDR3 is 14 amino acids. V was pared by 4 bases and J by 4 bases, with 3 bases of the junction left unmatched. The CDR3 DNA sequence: TGTGCCAGTAGTACCCTAGCGGGGCCAGATACGCAGTATTTT. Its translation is CASSTLAGPDTQYF.

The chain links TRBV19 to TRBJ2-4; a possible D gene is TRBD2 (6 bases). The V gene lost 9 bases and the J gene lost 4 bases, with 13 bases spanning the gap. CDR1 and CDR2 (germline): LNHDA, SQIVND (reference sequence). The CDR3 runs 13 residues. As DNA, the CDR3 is TGTGCCAGCAAAGGGACTCCTAAAAACATTCAGTACTTC. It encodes CASKGTPKNIQYF. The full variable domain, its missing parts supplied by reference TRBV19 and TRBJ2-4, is DGGITQSPKYLFRKEGQNVTLSCEQNLNHDAMYWYRQDPGQGLRLIYYSQIVNDFQKGDIAEGYSVSREKKESFPLTVTSAQKNPTAFYLCASKGTPKNIQYFGAGTRLSVL.

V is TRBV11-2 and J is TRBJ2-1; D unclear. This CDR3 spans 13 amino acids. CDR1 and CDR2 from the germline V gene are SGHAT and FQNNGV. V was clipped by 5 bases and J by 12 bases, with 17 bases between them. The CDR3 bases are TGTGCCAGCAGCCCTGACCTCGAGGTCGGGCAGTTCTTC. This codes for CASSPDLEVGQFF.

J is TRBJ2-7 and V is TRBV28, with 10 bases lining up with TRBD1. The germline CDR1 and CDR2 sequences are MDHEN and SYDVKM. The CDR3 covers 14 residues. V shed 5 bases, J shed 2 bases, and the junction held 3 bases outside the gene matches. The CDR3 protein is CASSQDRGPYEQYV. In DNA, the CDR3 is TGTGCCAGCAGTCAAGACAGGGGGCCCTACGAGCAGTACGTC.

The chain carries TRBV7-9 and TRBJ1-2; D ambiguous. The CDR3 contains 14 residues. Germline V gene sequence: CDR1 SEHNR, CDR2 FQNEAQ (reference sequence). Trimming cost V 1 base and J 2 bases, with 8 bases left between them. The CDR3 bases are TGTGCCAGCAGCTTAGTGGTGAGAAACTATGGCTACACCTTC. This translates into CASSLVVRNYGYTF.

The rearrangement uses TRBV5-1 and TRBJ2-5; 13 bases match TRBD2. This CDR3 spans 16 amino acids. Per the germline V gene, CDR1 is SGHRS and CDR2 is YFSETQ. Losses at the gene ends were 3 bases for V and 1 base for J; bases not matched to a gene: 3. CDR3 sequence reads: CASSSGTSGTQETQYF. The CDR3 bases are TGCGCCAGCAGCTCCGGGACTAGCGGGACCCAAGAGACCCAGTACTTC.

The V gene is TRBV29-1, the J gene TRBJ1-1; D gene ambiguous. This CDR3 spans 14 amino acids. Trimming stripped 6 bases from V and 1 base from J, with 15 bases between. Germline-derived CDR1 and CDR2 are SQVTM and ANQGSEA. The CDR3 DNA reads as TGCAGCGTCCTCGGAGTCCCTTCGAACACTGAAGCTTTCTTT. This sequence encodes CSVLGVPSNTEAFF.

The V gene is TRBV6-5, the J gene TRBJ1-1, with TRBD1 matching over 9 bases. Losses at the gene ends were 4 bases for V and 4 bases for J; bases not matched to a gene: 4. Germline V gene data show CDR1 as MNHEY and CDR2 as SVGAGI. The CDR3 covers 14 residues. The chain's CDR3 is CASSSGQGSTEAFF. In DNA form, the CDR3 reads TGTGCCAGCAGTTCGGGACAGGGTAGCACTGAAGCTTTCTTT.

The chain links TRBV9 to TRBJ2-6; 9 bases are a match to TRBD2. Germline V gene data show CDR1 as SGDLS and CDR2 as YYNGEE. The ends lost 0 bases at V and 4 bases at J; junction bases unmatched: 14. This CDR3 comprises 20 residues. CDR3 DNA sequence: TGTGCCAGCAGCGTAGTAGGGGGCGGGAGGGCCTTGGGGGGGGCCAACGTCCTGACTTTC. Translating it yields CASSVVGGGRALGGANVLTF.

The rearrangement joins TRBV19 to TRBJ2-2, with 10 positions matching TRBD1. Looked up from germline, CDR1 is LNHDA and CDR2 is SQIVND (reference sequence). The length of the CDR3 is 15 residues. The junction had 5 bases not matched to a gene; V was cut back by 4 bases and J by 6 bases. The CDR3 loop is CASSTRTGGAGELFF. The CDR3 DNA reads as TGTGCCAGTAGTACTAGGACAGGGGGGGCCGGGGAGCTGTTTTTT.

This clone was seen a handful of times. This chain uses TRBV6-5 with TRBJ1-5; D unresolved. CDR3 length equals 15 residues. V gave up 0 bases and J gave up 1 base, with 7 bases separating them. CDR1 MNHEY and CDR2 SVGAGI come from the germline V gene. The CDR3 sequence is CASSYSAGSNQPQHF. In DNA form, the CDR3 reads TGTGCCAGCAGTTACTCGGCGGGGAGCAATCAGCCCCAGCATTTT.